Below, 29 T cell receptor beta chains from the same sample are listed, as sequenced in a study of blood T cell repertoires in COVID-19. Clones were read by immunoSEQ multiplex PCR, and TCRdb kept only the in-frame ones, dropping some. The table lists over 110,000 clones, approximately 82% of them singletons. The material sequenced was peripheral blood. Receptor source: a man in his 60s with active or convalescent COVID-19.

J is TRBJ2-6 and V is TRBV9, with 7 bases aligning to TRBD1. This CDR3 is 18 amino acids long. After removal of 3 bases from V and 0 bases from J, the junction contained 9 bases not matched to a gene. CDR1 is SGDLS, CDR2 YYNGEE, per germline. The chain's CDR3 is CASSGVMGQHSGANVLTF. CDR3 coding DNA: TGTGCCAGCAGCGGCGTAATGGGACAGCACTCTGGGGCCAACGTCCTGACTTTC.

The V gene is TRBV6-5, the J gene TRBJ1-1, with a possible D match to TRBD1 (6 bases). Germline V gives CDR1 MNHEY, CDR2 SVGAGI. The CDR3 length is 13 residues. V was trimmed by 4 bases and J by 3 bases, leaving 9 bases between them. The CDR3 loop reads CASSSTGYTEAFF. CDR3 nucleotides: TGTGCCAGCAGTTCCACAGGGTACACTGAAGCTTTCTTT.

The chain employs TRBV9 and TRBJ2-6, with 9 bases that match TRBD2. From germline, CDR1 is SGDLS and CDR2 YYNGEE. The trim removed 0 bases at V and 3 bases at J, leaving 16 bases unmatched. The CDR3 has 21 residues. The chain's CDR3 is CASSVAISAGGRRSGANVLTF. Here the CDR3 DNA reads TGTGCCAGCAGCGTAGCTATTTCCGCGGGAGGGCGTCGGAGTGGGGCCAACGTCCTGACTTTC.

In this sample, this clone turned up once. The CDR3 protein is CASSYALGTEAFF. CDR3 sequence (DNA): TGTGCCAGCAGTTACGCACTTGGCACTGAAGCTTTCTTT. The rearrangement joins TRBV6-5 to TRBJ1-1; D is unclear. CDR1 MNHEY and CDR2 SVGAGI come from the germline V gene. This CDR3 is built from 13 residues. Trimming stripped 2 bases from V and 4 bases from J, with 8 bases between.

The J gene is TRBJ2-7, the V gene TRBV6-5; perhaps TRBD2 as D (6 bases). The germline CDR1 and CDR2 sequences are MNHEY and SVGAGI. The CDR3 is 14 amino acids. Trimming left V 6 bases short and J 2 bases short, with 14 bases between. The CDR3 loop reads CASRPRGLTYEQYF. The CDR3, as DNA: TGTGCCAGCAGACCCCGAGGACTAACCTACGAGCAGTACTTC.

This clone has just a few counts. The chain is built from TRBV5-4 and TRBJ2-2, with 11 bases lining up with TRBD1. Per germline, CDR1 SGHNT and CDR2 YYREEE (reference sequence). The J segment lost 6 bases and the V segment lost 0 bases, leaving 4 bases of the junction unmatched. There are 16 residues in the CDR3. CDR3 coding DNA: TGTGCCAGCAGCTTGGCGGGACAGGGGGGCCCCGGGGAGCTGTTTTTT. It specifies CASSLAGQGGPGELFF.

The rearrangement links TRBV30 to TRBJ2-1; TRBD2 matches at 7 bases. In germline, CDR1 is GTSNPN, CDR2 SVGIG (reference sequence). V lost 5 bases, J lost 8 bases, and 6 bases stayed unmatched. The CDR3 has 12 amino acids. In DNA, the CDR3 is TGTGCCTGGGGAACGGGAGGCTATGAGCAGTTCTTC. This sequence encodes CAWGTGGYEQFF.

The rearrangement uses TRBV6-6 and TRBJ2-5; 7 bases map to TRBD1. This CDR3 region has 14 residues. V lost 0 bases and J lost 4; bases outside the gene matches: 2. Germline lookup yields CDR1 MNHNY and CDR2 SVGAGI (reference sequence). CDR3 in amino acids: CASSYSAGGETQYF. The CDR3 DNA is TGTGCCAGCAGTTACTCGGCAGGGGGAGAGACCCAGTACTTC.

CDR3 amino acids: CASSPDRGKTEAFF. CDR3 DNA sequence: TGTGCCAGCTCACCCGACAGGGGCAAAACTGAAGCTTTCTTT. This rearrangement joins TRBV18 to TRBJ1-1; 8 nucleotides line up with TRBD1. Germline loops: CDR1 KGHSH, CDR2 LQKENI. Trimming removed 3 bases from V and 5 bases from J; junction bases left unmatched: 5. The length of the CDR3 is 14 residues. Full variable domain (missing parts from reference TRBV18 and TRBJ1-1): NAGVMQNPRHLVRRRGQEARLRCSPMKGHSHVYWYRQLPEEGLKFMVYLQKENIIDESGMPKERFSAEFPKEGPSILRIQQVVRGDSAAYFCASSPDRGKTEAFFGQGTRLTVV.

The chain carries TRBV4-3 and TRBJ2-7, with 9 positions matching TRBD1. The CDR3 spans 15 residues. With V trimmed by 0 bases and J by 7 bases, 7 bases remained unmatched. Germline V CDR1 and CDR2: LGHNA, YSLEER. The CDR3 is CASSQDHRGLREQYF. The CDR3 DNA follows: TGCGCCAGCAGCCAAGATCACAGGGGGCTGAGGGAGCAGTACTTC.

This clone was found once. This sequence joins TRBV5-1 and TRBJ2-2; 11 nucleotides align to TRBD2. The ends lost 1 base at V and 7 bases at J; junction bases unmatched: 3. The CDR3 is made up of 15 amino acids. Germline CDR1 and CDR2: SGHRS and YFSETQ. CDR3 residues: CASSLLTSGVGELFF. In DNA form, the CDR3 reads TGCGCCAGCAGCTTGTTGACTAGCGGGGTCGGGGAGCTGTTTTTT. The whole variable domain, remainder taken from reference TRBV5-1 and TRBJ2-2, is KAGVTQTPRYLIKTRGQQVTLSCSPISGHRSVSWYQQTPGQGLQFLFEYFSETQRNKGNFPGRFSGRQFSNSRSEMNVSTLELGDSALYLCASSLLTSGVGELFFGEGSRLTVL.

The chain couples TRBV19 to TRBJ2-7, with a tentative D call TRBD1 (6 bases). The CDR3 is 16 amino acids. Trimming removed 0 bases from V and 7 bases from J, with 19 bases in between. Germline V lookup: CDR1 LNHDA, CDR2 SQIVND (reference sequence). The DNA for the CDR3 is TGTGCCAGTAGTATAGACCCCACAGGGCCGAGAAGGGAGCAGTACTTC. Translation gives CASSIDPTGPRREQYF.

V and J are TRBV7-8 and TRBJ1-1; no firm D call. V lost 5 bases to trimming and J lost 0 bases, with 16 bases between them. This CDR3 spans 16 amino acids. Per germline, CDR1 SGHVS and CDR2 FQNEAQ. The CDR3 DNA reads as TGTGCCAGCAGCCCGCGGTTGCGCAGTCTGAACACTGAAGCTTTCTTT. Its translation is CASSPRLRSLNTEAFF.

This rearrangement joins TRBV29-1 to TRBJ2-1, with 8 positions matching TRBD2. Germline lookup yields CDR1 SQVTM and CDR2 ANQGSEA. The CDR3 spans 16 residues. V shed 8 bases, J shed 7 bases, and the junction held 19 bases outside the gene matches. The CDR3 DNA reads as TGCAGCCCCTCTGGTATAGCGGGACAAGGGGGAAATGAGCAGTTCTTC. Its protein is CSPSGIAGQGGNEQFF.

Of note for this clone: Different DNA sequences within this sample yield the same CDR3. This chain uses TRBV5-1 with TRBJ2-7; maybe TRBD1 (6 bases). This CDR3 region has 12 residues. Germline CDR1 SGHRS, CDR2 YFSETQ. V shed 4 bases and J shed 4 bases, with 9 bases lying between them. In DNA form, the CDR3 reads TGCGCCAGCAGCCTACAGGGATACGAGCAGTACTTC. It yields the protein CASSLQGYEQYF.

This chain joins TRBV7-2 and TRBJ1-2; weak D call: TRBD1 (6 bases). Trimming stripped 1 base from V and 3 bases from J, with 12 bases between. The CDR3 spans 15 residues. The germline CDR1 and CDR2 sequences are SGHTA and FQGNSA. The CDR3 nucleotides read TGTGCCAGCAGCTTAGTGGGGGCCTTAGACTATGGCTACACCTTC. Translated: CASSLVGALDYGYTF.

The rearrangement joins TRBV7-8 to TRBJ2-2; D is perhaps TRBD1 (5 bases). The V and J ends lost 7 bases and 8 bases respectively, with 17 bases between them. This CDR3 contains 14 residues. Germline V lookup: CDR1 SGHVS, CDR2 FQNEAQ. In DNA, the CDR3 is TGTGCCAGCACCACGAACAGACAGTGGGGGGAGCTGTTTTTT. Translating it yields CASTTNRQWGELFF.

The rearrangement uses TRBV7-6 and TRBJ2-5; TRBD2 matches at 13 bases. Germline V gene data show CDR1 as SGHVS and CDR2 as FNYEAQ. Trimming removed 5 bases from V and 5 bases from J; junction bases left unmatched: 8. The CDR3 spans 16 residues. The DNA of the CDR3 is TGTGCCAGCAGCCTGAGGACTAGCGGGAGTGGCGAGACCCAGTACTTC. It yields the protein CASSLRTSGSGETQYF.

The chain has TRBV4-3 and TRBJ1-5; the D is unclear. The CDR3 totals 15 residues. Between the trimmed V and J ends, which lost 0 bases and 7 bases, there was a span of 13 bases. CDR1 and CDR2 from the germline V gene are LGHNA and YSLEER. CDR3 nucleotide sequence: TGCGCCAGCAGCCAAGATACGGGGTCGGACCAGCCCCAGCATTTT. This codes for CASSQDTGSDQPQHF.

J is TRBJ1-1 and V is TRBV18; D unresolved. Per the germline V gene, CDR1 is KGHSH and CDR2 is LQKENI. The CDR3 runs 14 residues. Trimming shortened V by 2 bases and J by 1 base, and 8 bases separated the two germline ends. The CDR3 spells CASSPAVQNTEAFF. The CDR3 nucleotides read TGTGCCAGCTCACCAGCAGTCCAGAACACTGAAGCTTTCTTT.

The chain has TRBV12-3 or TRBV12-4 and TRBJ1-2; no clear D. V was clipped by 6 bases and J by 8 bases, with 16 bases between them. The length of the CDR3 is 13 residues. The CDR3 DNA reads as TGTGCCAGCAGAGCTAGCGAAGCGCCAGGCTACACCTTC. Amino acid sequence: CASRASEAPGYTF.

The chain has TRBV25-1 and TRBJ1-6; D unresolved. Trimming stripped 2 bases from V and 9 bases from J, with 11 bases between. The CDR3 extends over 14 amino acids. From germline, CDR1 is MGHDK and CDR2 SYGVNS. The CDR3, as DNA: TGTGCCAGCAGTGAAAGACCGAGGGCTTCACCCCTCCACTTT. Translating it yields CASSERPRASPLHF.

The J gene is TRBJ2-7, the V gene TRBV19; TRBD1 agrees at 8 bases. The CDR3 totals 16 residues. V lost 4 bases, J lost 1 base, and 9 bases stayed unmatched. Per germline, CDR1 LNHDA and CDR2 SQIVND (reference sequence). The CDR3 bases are TGTGCCAGTAGTACCGGGACAGGCGGTCGGTCCTACGAGCAGTACTTC. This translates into CASSTGTGGRSYEQYF.

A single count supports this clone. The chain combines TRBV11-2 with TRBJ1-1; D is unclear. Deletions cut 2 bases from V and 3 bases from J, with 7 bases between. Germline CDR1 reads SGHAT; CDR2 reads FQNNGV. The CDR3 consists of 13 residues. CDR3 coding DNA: TGTGCCAGCAGCTTAAGGGAGGACACTGAAGCTTTCTTT. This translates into CASSLREDTEAFF.

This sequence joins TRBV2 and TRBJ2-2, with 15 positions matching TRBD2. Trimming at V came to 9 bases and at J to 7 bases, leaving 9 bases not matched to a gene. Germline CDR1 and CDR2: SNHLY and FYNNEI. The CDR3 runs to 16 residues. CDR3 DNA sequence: TGTGCCAGAAGCGGGACTAGCGGGAGGACCATCGGGGAGCTGTTTTTT. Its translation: CARSGTSGRTIGELFF.

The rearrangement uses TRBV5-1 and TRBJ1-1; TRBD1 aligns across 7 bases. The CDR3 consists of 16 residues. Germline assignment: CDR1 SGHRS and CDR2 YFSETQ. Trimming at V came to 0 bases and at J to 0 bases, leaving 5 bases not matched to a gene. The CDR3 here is CASSLVGQYMNTEAFF. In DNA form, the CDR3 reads TGCGCCAGCAGCTTGGTGGGACAGTACATGAACACTGAAGCTTTCTTT.

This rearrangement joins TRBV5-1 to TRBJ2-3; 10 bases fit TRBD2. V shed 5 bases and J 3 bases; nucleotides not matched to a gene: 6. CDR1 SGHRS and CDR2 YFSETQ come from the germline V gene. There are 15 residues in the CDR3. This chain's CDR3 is CASSSGLAFTDTQYF. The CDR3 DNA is TGCGCCAGCAGTTCGGGACTAGCGTTTACAGATACGCAGTATTTT.

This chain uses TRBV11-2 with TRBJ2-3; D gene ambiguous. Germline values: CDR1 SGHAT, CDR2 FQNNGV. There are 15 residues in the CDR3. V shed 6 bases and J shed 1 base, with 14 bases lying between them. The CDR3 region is CASRGMVRGTDTQYF. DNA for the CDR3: TGTGCCAGCAGAGGAATGGTCCGGGGCACAGATACGCAGTATTTT.

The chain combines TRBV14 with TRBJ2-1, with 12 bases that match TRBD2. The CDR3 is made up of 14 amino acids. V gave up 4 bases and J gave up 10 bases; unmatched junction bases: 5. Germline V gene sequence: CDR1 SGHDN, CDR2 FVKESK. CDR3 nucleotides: TGTGCCAGCAGCCGAGGGACTAGCGGGCCCGAGCAGTTCTTC. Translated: CASSRGTSGPEQFF.